Here is one TCR beta chain with its context. Per the authors' pipeline: Nucleated cell counts were estimated from reference gene primer amplification. Profiling relied on immunoSEQ multiplex PCR, and the TCRdb table lists in-frame clones only, not all of them. The DNA was the basis for D and trimming; V, J and clone size are from that table. Here the sample spans 50,000 to 70,000 clones, approximately 86% being singletons. This sample was taken from a study of blood T cell repertoires in COVID-19. Across the whole study: Acute and convalescent COVID-19 specimens originated in the United States, Italy and Spain. Sources were T cells, B-cell-depleted T cells, or PBMCs; the material itself was cDNA or gDNA.

Trimming removed 0 bases at V and 4 bases at J, with 11 bases between. CDR3 size: 15 residues. CDR1 is SGHRS, CDR2 YFSETQ, per germline. Sequencing was performed on peripheral blood. The chain combines TRBV5-1 with TRBJ2-1; D is unclear. This receptor was taken from a human donor with active COVID-19. The donor label of this sample is uncertain. Here the CDR3 reads CASSLAGRSYNEQFF. CDR3 coding DNA: TGCGCCAGCAGCTTGGCGGGTCGGAGTTACAATGAGCAGTTCTTC.